The 31 T cell receptor beta chains listed next were all sequenced from one sample in a study of T cells in Graves' hyperthyroidism and ophthalmopathy. Amplified TCR beta CDR3 regions came from RNA transcripts. TCR CDR3 regions were first amplified by RT-PCR with HTBI primers. TCRdb used MiXCR to reprocess the multiplex PCR reads, holding one entry per CDR3 protein. In the table there are about 740,000 distinct CDR3 sequences, approximately 15% of which are singletons. The sequencing input was blood. The receptors were gathered from a woman under 30 with Graves' hyperthyroidism.

The chain joins TRBV2 to TRBJ1-6; TRBD1 is a possible D gene (5 bases). The V gene's germline CDR1 is SNHLY and CDR2 FYNNEI. Trimming removed 1 base from V and 5 bases from J, with 12 bases in between. The CDR3 totals 16 residues. The CDR3 region is CASSEGPIQDNSPLHF. In nucleotides, the CDR3 is TGTGCCAGCAGTGAAGGGCCGATACAGGATAATTCACCCCTCCACTTT.

The sample holds a few counts of this clonotype. This chain joins TRBV5-1 and TRBJ2-3; TRBD2 agrees at 11 bases. The CDR3 runs 16 residues. J gave up 0 bases and V 4 bases, and 4 bases lay outside the gene matches. The germline V gene has CDR1 SGHRS and CDR2 YFSETQ. CDR3 in amino acids: CASSRRLAGSTDTQYF. The CDR3 coding sequence is TGCGCCAGCAGCAGGAGACTAGCGGGAAGCACAGATACGCAGTATTTT.

This clonotype was picked up many times. The chain recombines TRBV20-1 with TRBJ2-7; possible D gene TRBD1, 5 bases. V was clipped by 1 base and J by 0 bases, with 13 bases between them. The CDR3 has 15 residues. Looked up from germline, CDR1 is DFQATT and CDR2 is SNEGSKA (reference sequence). CDR3 DNA sequence: TGCAGTGCTAGAGCTTCGCCAGGGCCCTCCTACGAGCAGTACTTC. It encodes CSARASPGPSYEQYF.

This clonotype was detected a few times. This chain uses TRBV2 with TRBJ2-1, with 7 bases matching TRBD2. The CDR3 is 14 residues long. V gave up 6 bases and J gave up 8 bases; unmatched junction bases: 10. The germline CDR1 and CDR2 sequences are SNHLY and FYNNEI. CDR3 in DNA: TGTGCCAGCAGAACTAGCGCCCTAGGGGATGAGCAGTTCTTC. Its protein product is CASRTSALGDEQFF.

J is TRBJ2-2 and V is TRBV19, with D unclear. The germline V gene has CDR1 LNHDA and CDR2 SQIVND (reference sequence). This CDR3 has 14 amino acids. Trimming removed 9 bases at V and 5 bases at J, with 16 bases between. The CDR3 DNA reads TGTGCCAGCACCCGGGCACAAGGGACCGGGGAGCTGTTTTTT. It is translated as CASTRAQGTGELFF.

V usage is TRBV24-1 and J usage is TRBJ1-5; D remains ambiguous. Germline V gene data show CDR1 as KGHDR and CDR2 as SFDVKD. V was cut by 5 bases and J by 4 bases, with 11 bases left in between. This CDR3 has 14 amino acids. CDR3 nucleotide sequence: TGTGCCACCAGTGGACCCGGAGATAATCAGCCCCAGCATTTT. Protein sequence: CATSGPGDNQPQHF.

This clonotype was observed many times. The genes are TRBV27 and TRBJ2-7; possible D gene TRBD2, 6 bases. V lost 8 bases to trimming and J lost 2 bases, with 19 bases between them. Germline V gives CDR1 MNHEY, CDR2 SMNVEV (reference sequence). The CDR3 spans 15 residues. CDR3 sequence: CASRLKEGWTYEQYF. In DNA, the CDR3 is TGTGCCAGCCGACTAAAGGAGGGTTGGACCTACGAGCAGTACTTC.

This clonotype occurred many times. The V gene is TRBV7-9, the J gene TRBJ2-7; weak D call: TRBD2 (7 bases). The CDR3 is made up of 16 amino acids. Deletions cut 7 bases from V and 6 bases from J, with 25 bases between. Germline V gene sequence: CDR1 SEHNR, CDR2 FQNEAQ (reference sequence). The CDR3 DNA follows: TGTGCCAGCACCCCTCCGGGGAGGGGGTCCTATCGCGAGCAGTACTTC. This gives the protein CASTPPGRGSYREQYF.

In this sample, this clonotype turned up many times. The chain joins TRBV20-1 to TRBJ2-7, with 8 bases lining up with TRBD2. After removal of 0 bases from V and 2 bases from J, the junction contained 9 bases not matched to a gene. Per the germline V gene, CDR1 is DFQATT and CDR2 is SNEGSKA (reference sequence). This CDR3 comprises 16 residues. CDR3 sequence reads: CSARDPRRLATYEQYF. Written as DNA, the CDR3 is TGCAGTGCTAGAGATCCTCGGCGACTAGCGACCTACGAGCAGTACTTC.

This clonotype was counted once. This may stem from a read error, because a much larger clone lies one nucleotide away. Likely a read error: the CDR3 ends without its conserved phenylalanine or tryptophan. The V gene is TRBV30, the J gene TRBJ1-5; 10 bases line up with TRBD1. Per germline, CDR1 GTSNPN and CDR2 SVGIG (reference sequence). This CDR3 contains 13 residues. V shed 5 bases and J 6 bases; nucleotides not matched to a gene: 4. CDR3 nucleotide sequence: TGTGCCTGGGCGGGACAGGGGACTCAGCCCCAGCATTTA. It translates to CAWAGQGTQPQHL.

In its sample, this clonotype was seen a few times. J is TRBJ1-3 and V is TRBV10-3; no firm D call. The CDR3 has 13 residues. V gave up 4 bases and J gave up 0 bases, with 4 bases separating them. CDR1 is ENHRY and CDR2 is SYGVKD in the germline V gene. In DNA form, the CDR3 reads TGTGCCATCAGTGGAGGCTCTGGAAACACCATATATTTT. Translation: CAISGGSGNTIYF.

The chain combines TRBV10-2 with TRBJ1-2; D ambiguous. Germline lookup yields CDR1 WSHSY and CDR2 SAAADI. Trimming cost V 11 bases and J 4 bases, with 11 bases left between them. The CDR3 is made up of 11 amino acids. CDR3 DNA sequence: TGCGCCTCGGGCGAGGCCTATGGCTACACCTTC. Its protein product is CASGEAYGYTF.

This clonotype was seen only a few times. The chain is built from TRBV14 and TRBJ1-2; 7 nucleotides align to TRBD1. Germline loops: CDR1 SGHDN, CDR2 FVKESK. CDR3 length: 17 amino acids. The V and J ends lost 1 base and 2 bases, in that order; junction bases with no gene match: 10. The CDR3 sequence: CASSQVRPYRGNYGYTF. CDR3 sequence (DNA): TGTGCCAGCAGCCAAGTGAGGCCCTACAGGGGAAACTATGGCTACACCTTC.

Note on this clonotype: A read error is possible here, since a much larger clone lies one base away. This chain links TRBV6-1 with TRBJ2-4, with 7 bases fitting TRBD1. The CDR3 has 14 amino acids. V shed 7 bases, J shed 1 base, and the junction held 4 bases outside the gene matches. Germline V CDR1 and CDR2: MNHNS, SASEGT. The CDR3 sequence: CASIQTGAKNIQYF. The CDR3, as DNA: TGTGCCAGCATCCAGACAGGGGCCAAAAACATTCAGTACTTC.

In its sample, this clonotype was seen many times. V gene TRBV6-1 combines with J gene TRBJ2-7; 7 positions match TRBD2. Germline values: CDR1 MNHNS, CDR2 SASEGT. The trim removed 6 bases at V and 5 bases at J, leaving 25 bases unmatched. The CDR3 contains 19 residues. The CDR3 sequence: CASRSSRAIAGTLVDEQYF. The CDR3 DNA follows: TGTGCCAGCAGGTCCTCCCGGGCCATAGCGGGTACCCTGGTAGACGAGCAGTACTTC.

The rearrangement joins TRBV7-9 to TRBJ1-2; D is ambiguous. With 2 bases removed from V and 0 bases from J, the gap between germline ends came to 7 bases. The V gene's germline CDR1 is SEHNR and CDR2 FQNEAQ (reference sequence). CDR3 length: 14 residues. The CDR3 DNA follows: TGTGCCAGCAGCTTAAGCGGTGCTAACTATGGCTACACCTTC. Its translation is CASSLSGANYGYTF.

This clonotype was observed a few times. This rearrangement joins TRBV4-2 to TRBJ2-1; 7 bases fit TRBD1. CDR3 length equals 15 residues. J lost 0 bases, V lost 4 bases, and 3 bases had no gene match. The germline CDR1 and CDR2 sequences are LGHNA and YNFKEQ. As DNA, the CDR3 is TGTGCCAGCAGCCGATCAGGGGGCTCCTACAATGAGCAGTTCTTC. Protein sequence: CASSRSGGSYNEQFF.

This clonotype was seen at least ten times. The rearrangement joins TRBV20-1 to TRBJ2-3; 10 bases fit TRBD2. After removal of 5 bases from V and 5 bases from J, the junction contained 19 bases not matched to a gene. From germline, CDR1 is DFQATT and CDR2 SNEGSKA (reference sequence). CDR3 length equals 18 residues. The CDR3 DNA sequence: TGCAGTGCTTATCCCCTCCTAGCGGGAGTAGGGGTGGGAGATACGCAGTATTTT. Translation gives CSAYPLLAGVGVGDTQYF.

There are a few counts of this clonotype. The chain combines TRBV13 with TRBJ2-5; D call uncertain. CDR1 and CDR2 from the germline V gene are PRHDT and FYEKMQ (reference sequence). Trimming took 0 bases from V and 6 from J, leaving 5 bases between them. The CDR3 consists of 12 residues. The CDR3, as DNA: TGTGCCAGCAGCTTAGGGGAAAAGACCCAGTACTTC. This sequence encodes CASSLGEKTQYF.

This chain links TRBV9 with TRBJ1-5, with D perhaps TRBD1 (6 bases). The CDR3 spans 14 residues. Germline V gene sequence: CDR1 SGDLS, CDR2 YYNGEE. V was cut by 3 bases and J by 6 bases, with 13 bases left in between. CDR3 loop: CASSAPGVAQPQHF. DNA of the CDR3: TGTGCCAGCAGCGCCCCAGGGGTCGCTCAGCCCCAGCATTTT.

The chain has TRBV5-1 and TRBJ2-7; a weak D match, TRBD2 (6 bases). The length of the CDR3 is 16 residues. CDR1 SGHRS and CDR2 YFSETQ come from the germline V gene. V was clipped by 1 base and J by 0 bases, with 14 bases between them. DNA for the CDR3: TGCGCCAGCAGCTTGTACTCCGGGGGATTCTCCTACGAGCAGTACTTC. Translated: CASSLYSGGFSYEQYF.

In DNA, the CDR3 is TGTGCCAGCAGCCACCCGACAGGGATGAACACTGAAGCTTTCTTT. As protein: CASSHPTGMNTEAFF. The V call is TRBV14, the J call TRBJ1-1, with 7 bases aligning to TRBD1. The CDR3 has 15 amino acids. CDR1 SGHDN and CDR2 FVKESK come from the germline V gene. V lost 3 bases, J lost 0 bases, and 4 bases stayed unmatched.

Many counts were recorded for this clonotype. The rearrangement joins TRBV15 to TRBJ1-2, with D maybe TRBD1 (5 bases). Trimming pared 5 bases from V and 2 bases from J, leaving 15 bases between. Germline-derived CDR1 and CDR2 are LNHNV and YYDKDF (reference sequence). The CDR3 contains 15 residues. The CDR3: CATSRSGRTNYGYTF. The CDR3 DNA reads as TGTGCCACCAGCCGTTCGGGACGGACGAACTATGGCTACACCTTC. Full variable domain (rest looked up from reference TRBV15 and TRBJ1-2): DAMVIQNPRYQVTQFGKPVTLSCSQTLNHNVMYWYQQKSSQAPKLLFHYYDKDFNNEADTPDNFQSRRPNTSFCFLDIRSPGLGDTAMYLCATSRSGRTNYGYTFGSGTRLTVV.

The V call is TRBV15, the J call TRBJ2-1; D not certain. Germline CDR1 and CDR2: LNHNV and YYDKDF (reference sequence). The length of the CDR3 is 12 residues. Between the trimmed V and J ends, which lost 2 bases and 5 bases, there was a span of 4 bases. DNA of the CDR3: TGTGCCACCAGCAGAACAGACAATGAGCAGTTCTTC. It translates to CATSRTDNEQFF.

In this sample, this clonotype turned up many times. The chain recombines TRBV12-3 or TRBV12-4 with TRBJ1-1; tentative D call: TRBD1 (5 bases). This CDR3 comprises 14 residues. V was trimmed by 5 bases and J by 3 bases, leaving 13 bases between them. This CDR3 reads CASSLGTWYTEAFF. The DNA of the CDR3 is TGTGCCAGCAGTCTAGGGACGTGGTACACTGAAGCTTTCTTT.

This clonotype was observed a handful of times. This rearrangement joins TRBV4-1 to TRBJ2-5; TRBD1 or TRBD2 may be the D gene (5 bases each). V was shortened by 4 bases and J by 5 bases, with 23 bases between the two germline ends. This CDR3 is 17 amino acids long. Germline CDR1 and CDR2: MGHRA and YSYEKL. CDR3 nucleotides: TGCGCCAGCAGCCCCCATGGTGGGGGATATTTTTCGGAGACCCAGTACTTC. Translating gives CASSPHGGGYFSETQYF.

This clonotype was observed at least ten times. The chain carries TRBV18 and TRBJ2-5; TRBD1 might be the D (7 bases). Germline values: CDR1 KGHSH, CDR2 LQKENI. Trimming left V 4 bases short and J 2 bases short, with 11 bases between. The CDR3 consists of 14 residues. Here the CDR3 DNA reads TGTGCCAGCTCACGCGGGACAGCGCAAGAGACCCAGTACTTC. This sequence encodes CASSRGTAQETQYF.

The sample holds a few counts of this clonotype. The rearrangement links TRBV12-3 or TRBV12-4 to TRBJ2-7; tentatively, D is TRBD1 or TRBD2 (5 bases each). The V gene lost 6 bases and the J gene lost 9 bases, with 24 bases spanning the gap. This CDR3 contains 15 residues. The CDR3 loop is CASRGIDGASGRQYF. The CDR3 DNA is TGTGCCAGCAGGGGGATTGACGGGGCCTCGGGACGGCAGTACTTC.

This clonotype appeared many times. The rearrangement joins TRBV24-1 to TRBJ2-6; 12 nucleotides line up with TRBD1. Trimming took 3 bases from V and 2 from J; bases not matched to a gene: 4. Germline V CDR1 and CDR2: KGHDR, SFDVKD. CDR3 length: 18 amino acids. CDR3 protein: CATSDRDRGLTGANVLTF. Written as DNA, the CDR3 is TGTGCCACCAGTGATCGGGACAGGGGGCTGACTGGGGCCAACGTCCTGACTTTC.

This clonotype occurred many times. The chain links TRBV7-2 to TRBJ1-4; a weak D match, TRBD1 (5 bases). The CDR3 has 14 amino acids. V was pared by 5 bases and J by 10 bases, with 17 bases between. Germline V gene lookup returns CDR1 SGHTA and CDR2 FQGNSA. In nucleotides, the CDR3 is TGTGCCAGCAGCCGGGACTTAGGGCAACGAAAACTGTTTTTT. As protein: CASSRDLGQRKLFF.

This clonotype was counted only a few times. The genes are TRBV13 and TRBJ2-3; D is perhaps TRBD2 (6 bases). Looked up from germline, CDR1 is PRHDT and CDR2 is FYEKMQ (reference sequence). The CDR3 is made up of 16 amino acids. The V gene lost 4 bases and the J gene lost 4 bases, with 18 bases spanning the gap. The DNA for the CDR3 is TGTGCCAGCAGCTCCTCACGACTAGAAGAGGCAGATACGCAGTATTTT. It specifies CASSSSRLEEADTQYF.